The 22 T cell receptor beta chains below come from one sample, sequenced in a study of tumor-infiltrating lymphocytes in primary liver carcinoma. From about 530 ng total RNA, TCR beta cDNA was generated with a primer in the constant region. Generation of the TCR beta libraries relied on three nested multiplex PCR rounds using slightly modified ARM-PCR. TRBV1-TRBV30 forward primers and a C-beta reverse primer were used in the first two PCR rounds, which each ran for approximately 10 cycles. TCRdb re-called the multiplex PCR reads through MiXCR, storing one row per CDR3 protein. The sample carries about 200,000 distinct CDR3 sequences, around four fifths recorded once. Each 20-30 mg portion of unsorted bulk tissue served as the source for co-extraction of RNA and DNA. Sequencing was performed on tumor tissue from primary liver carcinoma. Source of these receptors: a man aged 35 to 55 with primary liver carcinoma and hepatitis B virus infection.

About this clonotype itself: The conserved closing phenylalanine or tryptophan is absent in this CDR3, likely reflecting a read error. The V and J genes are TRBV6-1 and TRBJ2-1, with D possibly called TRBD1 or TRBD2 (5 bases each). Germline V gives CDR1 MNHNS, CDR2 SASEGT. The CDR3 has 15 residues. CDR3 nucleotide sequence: TGTGCCAACAGTGAAGAAACAGGAGGATACAATGAGCAGTTCTCC. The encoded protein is CANSEETGGYNEQFS.

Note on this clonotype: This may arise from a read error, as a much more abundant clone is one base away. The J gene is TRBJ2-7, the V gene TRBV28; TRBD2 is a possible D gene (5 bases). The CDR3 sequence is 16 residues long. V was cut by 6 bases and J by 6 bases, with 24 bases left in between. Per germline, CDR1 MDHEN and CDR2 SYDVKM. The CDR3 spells CASSTPLGRSWREQYF. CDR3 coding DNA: TGTGCCAGCAGCACCCCCTTAGGGAGAAGCTGGCGCGAGCAGTACTTC.

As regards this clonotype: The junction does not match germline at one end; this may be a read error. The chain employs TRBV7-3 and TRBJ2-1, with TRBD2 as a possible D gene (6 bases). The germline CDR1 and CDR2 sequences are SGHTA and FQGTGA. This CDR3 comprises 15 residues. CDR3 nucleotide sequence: TGTGCCAGCAGCCCAGGGACCGGGAGTGGGAATGAGCAAATCTTC. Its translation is CASSPGTGSGNEQIF.

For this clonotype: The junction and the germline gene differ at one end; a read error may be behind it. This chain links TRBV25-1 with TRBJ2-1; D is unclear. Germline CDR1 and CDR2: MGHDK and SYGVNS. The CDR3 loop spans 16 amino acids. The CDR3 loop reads CDSSESGKGLYNEQFF. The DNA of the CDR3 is TGTGACAGCAGTGAATCAGGAAAAGGGCTTTACAATGAGCAGTTCTTC.

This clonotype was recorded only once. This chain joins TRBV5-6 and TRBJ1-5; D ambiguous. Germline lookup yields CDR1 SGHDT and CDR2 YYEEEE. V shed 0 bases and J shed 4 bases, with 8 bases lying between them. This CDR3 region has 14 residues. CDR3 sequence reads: CASSLGRINQPQHF. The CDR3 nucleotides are TGTGCCAGCAGCTTGGGAAGGATAAATCAGCCCCAGCATTTT.

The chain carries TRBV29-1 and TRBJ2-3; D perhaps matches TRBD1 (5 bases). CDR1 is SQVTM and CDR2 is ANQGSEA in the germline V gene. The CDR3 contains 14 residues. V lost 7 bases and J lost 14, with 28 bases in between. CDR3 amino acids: CSAAAQGITDTWYF. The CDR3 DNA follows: TGCAGCGCCGCGGCCCAGGGCATCACAGATACGTGGTATTTT.

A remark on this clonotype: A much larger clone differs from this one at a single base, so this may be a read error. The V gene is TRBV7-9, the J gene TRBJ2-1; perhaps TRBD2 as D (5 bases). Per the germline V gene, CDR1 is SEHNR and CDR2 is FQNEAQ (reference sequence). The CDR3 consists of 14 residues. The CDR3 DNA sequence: TGTGCCAGCATCTCAGCGGACCCCTACAATGAGCAGTTATTC. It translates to CASISADPYNEQLF.

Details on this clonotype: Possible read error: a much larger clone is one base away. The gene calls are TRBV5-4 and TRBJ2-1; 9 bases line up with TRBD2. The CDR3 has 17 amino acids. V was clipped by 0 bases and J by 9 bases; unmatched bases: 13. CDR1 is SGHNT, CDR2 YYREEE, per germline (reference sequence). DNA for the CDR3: TGTGCCAGCAGCTTGGGGACTAGCGAGAGGGCCTACGCTGAGCAGTTCTTC. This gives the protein CASSLGTSERAYAEQFF.

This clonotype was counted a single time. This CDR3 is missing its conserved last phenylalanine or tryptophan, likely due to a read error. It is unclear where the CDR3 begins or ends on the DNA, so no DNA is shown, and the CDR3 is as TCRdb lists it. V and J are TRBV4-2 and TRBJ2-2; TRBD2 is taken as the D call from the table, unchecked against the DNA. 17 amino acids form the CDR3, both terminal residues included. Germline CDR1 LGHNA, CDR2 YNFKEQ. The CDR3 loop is CVSSPRGGSLNTWELFY.

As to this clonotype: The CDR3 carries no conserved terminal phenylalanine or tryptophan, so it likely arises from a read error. CDR3 coding DNA: TGTGCCAGTAGCCCTGGGACAGGGGGCACAGATACGCAGTATATT. It codes for CASSPGTGGTDTQYI. The chain has TRBV13 and TRBJ2-3; 10 bases match TRBD1. Unmatched junction bases numbered 7, after V lost 9 bases and J lost 1 base. Germline CDR1 PRHDT, CDR2 FYEKMQ (reference sequence). The CDR3 has 15 residues.

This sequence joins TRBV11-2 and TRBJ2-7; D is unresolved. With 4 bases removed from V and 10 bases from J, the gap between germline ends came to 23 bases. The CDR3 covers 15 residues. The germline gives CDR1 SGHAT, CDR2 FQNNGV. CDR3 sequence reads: CASSSGRPYAREQYF. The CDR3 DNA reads TGTGCCAGCAGCTCCGGACGGCCTTACGCGCGTGAACAGTACTTC.

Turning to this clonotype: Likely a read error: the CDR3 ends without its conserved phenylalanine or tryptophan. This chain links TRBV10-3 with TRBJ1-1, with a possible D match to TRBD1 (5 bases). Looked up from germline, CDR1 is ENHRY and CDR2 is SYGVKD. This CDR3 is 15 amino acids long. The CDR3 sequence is CANSKGTTMNTEAFS. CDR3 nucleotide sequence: TGTGCCAACAGTAAAGGGACGACGATGAACACTGAAGCTTTCTCT.

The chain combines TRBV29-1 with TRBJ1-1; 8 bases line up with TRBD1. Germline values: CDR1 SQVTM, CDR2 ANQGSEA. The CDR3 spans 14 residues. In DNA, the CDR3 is TGCAGTGTCACAGGGGGGGGCCTGAACACTGAAGCTTTCTTT. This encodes CSVTGGGLNTEAFF.

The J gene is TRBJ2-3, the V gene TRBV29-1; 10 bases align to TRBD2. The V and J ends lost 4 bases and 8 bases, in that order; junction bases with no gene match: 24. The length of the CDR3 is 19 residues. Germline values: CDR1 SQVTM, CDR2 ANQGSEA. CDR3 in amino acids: CSVVGTLAGGGSIAGTQYF. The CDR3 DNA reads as TGCAGCGTTGTGGGAACATTAGCGGGAGGTGGTAGTATCGCAGGTACGCAGTATTTT.

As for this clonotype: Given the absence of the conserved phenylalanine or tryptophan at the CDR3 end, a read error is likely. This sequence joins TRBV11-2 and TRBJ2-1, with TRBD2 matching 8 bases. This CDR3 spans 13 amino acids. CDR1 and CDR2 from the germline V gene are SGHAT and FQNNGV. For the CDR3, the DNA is TGTGCCACCAGCTTAGGACTAGCCAGTGAGCAGTTCCTC. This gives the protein CATSLGLASEQFL.

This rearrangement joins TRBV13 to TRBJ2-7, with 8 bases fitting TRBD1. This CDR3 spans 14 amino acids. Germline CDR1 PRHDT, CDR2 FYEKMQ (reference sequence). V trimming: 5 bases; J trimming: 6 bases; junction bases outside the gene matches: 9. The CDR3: CASSLLETGAEQYF. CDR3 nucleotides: TGTGCCAGCAGCCTTCTAGAGACAGGGGCCGAGCAGTACTTC.

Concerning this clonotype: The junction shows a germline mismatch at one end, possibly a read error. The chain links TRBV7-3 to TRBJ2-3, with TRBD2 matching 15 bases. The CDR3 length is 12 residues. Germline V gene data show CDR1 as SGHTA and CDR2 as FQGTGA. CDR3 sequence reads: CASSGTSGGRHF. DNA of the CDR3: TGTGCCAGCAGCGGGACTAGCGGGGGGCGTCATTTT.

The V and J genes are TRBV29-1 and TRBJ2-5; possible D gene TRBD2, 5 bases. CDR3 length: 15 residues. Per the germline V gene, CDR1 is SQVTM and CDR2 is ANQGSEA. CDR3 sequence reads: CSARASRSWAETQYF. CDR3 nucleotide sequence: TGCAGTGCTCGGGCTAGCAGGAGTTGGGCAGAGACCCAGTACTTC.

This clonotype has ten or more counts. The CDR3 bases are TGCAGCGTTGATGAGGCAGGCGGAGAGACCCAGTACTTC. Amino acid sequence: CSVDEAGGETQYF. This chain connects TRBV29-1 to TRBJ2-5; unclear D gene. Trimming removed 3 bases from V and 4 bases from J, with 12 bases in between. The CDR3 consists of 13 residues. CDR1 and CDR2 (germline): SQVTM, ANQGSEA.

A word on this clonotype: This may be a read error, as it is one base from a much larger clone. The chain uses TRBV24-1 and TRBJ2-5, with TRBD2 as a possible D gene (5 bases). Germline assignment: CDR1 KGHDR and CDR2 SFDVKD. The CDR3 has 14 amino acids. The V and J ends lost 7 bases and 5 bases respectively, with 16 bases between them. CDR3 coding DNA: TGTGCCACCAGAGGCCGGGATCCGTGGGAGACCCAGTACTTC. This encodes CATRGRDPWETQYF.

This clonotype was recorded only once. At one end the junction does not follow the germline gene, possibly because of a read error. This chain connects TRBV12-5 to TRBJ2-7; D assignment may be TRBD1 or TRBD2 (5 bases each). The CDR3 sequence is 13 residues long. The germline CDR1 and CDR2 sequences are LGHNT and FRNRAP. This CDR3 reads CASEGTDSYEQHF. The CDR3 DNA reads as TGTGCCAGTGAGGGGACCGACTCCTACGAGCAGCACTTC.

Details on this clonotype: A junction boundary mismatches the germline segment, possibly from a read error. The DNA of the CDR3 is TGCAGTGTACGGACTAGCGGCAGTTGGAAAGATACGCATTATTTT. This translates into CSVRTSGSWKDTHYF. This chain links TRBV29-1 with TRBJ2-3, with 10 bases that match TRBD2. Germline V gene data show CDR1 as SQVTM and CDR2 as ANQGSEA. The CDR3 totals 15 residues.